The entry below describes one TCR beta chain. Antigen unknown. The data stem from a study of cytomegalovirus exposure and HLA in healthy donors. For the study at large: An earlier analysis identified approximately 120 million unique TCR beta sequences in about 200 million T cells. Among about 400 genotyped donors, more than 65% fell in the Caucasian-associated ancestry cluster. Study observations and caveats: The authors judged a highly shared variant cluster likely a sequencing artifact.

The germline V and J ends were trimmed by 2 bases and 5 bases, with 25 bases remaining between them. The CDR3 consists of 18 residues. The germline V gene has CDR1 SGHVS and CDR2 FNYEAQ. PCR used 60 Vbeta primers and 13 Jbeta primers. Profiled with immunoSEQ multiplex PCR; TCRdb holds only in-frame clones, not every one. Of hundreds of thousands of clones in the sample, around nine tenths were seen once. It was healthy bone marrow donors who served as donors. The sample was PBMCs. The V call is TRBV7-6, the J call TRBJ2-7; TRBD1 is a possible D gene (6 bases). This TCR came from a woman in her late teens or twenties in good health and CMV-seronegative. The CDR3 nucleotides are TGTGCCAGCAGCTTACATGCCATTCGTGAGGACAGCCGCGACGAGCAGTACTTC. It translates to CASSLHAIREDSRDEQYF. The full variable domain, with the rest looked up from reference TRBV7-6 and TRBJ2-7, is GAGVSQSPRYKVTKRGQDVALRCDPISGHVSLYWYRQALGQGPEFLTYFNYEAQQDKSGLPNDRFSAERPEGSISTLTIQRTEQRDSAMYRCASSLHAIREDSRDEQYFGPGTRLTVT.